This paragraph covers one TCR beta chain sequence. As yet, its antigen is unknown. Sequenced by immunoSEQ multiplex PCR; TCRdb stores in-frame clones only, minus some. This table holds 50,000 to 55,000 clones, approximately 88% found once. CDR1 is LNHNV and CDR2 is YYDKDF in the germline V gene (reference sequence). V was shortened by 5 bases and J by 2 bases, with 10 bases between the two germline ends. This CDR3 spans 13 amino acids. The data were taken from a study of T cell responses to AZD1222 COVID-19 vaccine. Findings of the study overall: Baseline serostatus was positive in only six AZD1222 recipients. Nearly half of unique spike-specific TCRs reportedly avoided B.1.351 and B.1.1.7 mutated regions. Among the donors, most were white British and more were female, and clonal diversity was possibly underestimated.

The sample was peripheral blood, taken on day 0 of AZD1222 vaccination. The source of this sequence is an adult in good health. The rearrangement joins TRBV15 to TRBJ2-7; perhaps D is TRBD1 or TRBD2 (6 bases each). The CDR3 DNA is TGTGCCACCAGCGGGGGGCGGACCTACGAGCAGTACTTC. Residues: CATSGGRTYEQYF.